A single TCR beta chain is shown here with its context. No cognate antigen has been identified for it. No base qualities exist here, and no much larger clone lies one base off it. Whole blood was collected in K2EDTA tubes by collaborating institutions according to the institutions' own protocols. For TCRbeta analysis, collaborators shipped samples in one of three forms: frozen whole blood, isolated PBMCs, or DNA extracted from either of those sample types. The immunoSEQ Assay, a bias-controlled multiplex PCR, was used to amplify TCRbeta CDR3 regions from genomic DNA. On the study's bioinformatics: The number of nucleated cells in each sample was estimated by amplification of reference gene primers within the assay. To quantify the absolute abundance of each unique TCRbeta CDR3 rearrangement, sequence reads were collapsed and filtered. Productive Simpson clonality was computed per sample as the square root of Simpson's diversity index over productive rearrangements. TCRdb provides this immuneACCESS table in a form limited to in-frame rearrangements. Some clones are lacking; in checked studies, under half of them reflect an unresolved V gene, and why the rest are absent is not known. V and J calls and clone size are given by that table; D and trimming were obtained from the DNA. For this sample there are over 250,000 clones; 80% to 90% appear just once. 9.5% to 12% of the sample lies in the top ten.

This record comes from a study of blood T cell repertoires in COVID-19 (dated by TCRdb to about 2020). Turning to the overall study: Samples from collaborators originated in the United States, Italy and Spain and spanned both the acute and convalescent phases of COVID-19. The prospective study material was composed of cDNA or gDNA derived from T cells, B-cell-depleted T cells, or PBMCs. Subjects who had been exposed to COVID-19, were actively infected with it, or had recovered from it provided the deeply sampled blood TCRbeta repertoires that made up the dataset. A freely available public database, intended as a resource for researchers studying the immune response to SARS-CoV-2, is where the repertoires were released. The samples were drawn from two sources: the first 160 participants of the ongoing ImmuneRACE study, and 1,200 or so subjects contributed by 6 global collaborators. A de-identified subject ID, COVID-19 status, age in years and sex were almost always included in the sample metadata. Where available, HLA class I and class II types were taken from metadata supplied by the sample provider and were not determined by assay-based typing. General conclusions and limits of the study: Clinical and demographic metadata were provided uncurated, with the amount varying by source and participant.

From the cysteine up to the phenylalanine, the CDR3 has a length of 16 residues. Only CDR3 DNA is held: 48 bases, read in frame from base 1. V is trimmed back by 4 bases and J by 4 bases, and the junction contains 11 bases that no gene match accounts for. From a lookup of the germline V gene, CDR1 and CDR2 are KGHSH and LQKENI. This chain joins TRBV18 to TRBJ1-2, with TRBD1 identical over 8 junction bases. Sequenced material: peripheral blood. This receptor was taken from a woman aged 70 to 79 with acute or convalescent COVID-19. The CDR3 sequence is CASSRSTGQDLYGYTF. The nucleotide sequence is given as TGTGCCAGCTCACGGAGCACGGGACAGGACCTCTATGGCTACACCTTC. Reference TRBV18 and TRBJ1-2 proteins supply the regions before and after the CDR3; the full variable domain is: NAGVMQNPRHLVRRRGQEARLRCSPMKGHSHVYWYRQLPEEGLKFMVYLQKENIIDESGMPKERFSAEFPKEGPSILRIQQVVRGDSAAYFCASSRSTGQDLYGYTFGSGTRLTVV.